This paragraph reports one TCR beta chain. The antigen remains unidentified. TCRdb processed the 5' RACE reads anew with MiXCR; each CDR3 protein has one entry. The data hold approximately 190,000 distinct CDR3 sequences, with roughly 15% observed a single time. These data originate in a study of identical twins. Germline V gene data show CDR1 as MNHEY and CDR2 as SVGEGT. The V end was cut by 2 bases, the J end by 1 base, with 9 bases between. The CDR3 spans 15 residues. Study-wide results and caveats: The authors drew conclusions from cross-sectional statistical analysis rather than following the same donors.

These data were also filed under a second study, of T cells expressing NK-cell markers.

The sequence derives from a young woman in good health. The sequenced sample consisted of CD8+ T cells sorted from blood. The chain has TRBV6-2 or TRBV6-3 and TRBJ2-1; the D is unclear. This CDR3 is CASSYMGISYNEQFF. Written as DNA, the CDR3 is TGTGCCAGCAGTTACATGGGGATTTCCTACAATGAGCAGTTCTTC.